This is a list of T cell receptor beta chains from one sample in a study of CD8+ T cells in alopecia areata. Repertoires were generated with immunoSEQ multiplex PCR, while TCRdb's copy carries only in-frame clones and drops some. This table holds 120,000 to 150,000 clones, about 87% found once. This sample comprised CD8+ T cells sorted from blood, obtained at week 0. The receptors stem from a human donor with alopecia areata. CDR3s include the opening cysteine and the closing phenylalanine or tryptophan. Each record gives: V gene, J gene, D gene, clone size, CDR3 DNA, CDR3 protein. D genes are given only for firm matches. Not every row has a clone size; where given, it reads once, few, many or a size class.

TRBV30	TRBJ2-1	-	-	TGTGCCTGGAGCGAAGCGAATGAGCAGTTCTTC	CAWSEANEQFF
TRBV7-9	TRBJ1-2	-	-	TGTGCCAGCAGACTCTTCGAGGAGAGATGGGGCTACACCTTC	CASRLFEERWGYTF
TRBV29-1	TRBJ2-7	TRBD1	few	TGCAGCGTTGAACGTAGTACAGGGGGAAAGTACTTC	CSVERSTGGKYF
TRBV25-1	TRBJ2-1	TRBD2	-	TGTGCCAGCAGGCTAGCGGGATTCAATGAGCAGTTCTTC	CASRLAGFNEQFF
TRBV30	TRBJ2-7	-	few	TGTGCCTGGAGCACATACTACGAGCAGTACTTC	CAWSTYYEQYF
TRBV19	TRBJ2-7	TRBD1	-	TGTGCCAGTGAGGAAGGACAGGGCTCCTACGAGCAGTACTTC	CASEEGQGSYEQYF
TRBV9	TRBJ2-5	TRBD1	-	TGTGCCAGCGCGACTTCCGGGGACAGGGTGGAGACCCAGTACTTC	CASATSGDRVETQYF
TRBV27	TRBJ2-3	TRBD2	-	TGTGCCAGCAGTTTATCAGCGGGGGTCGCAGATACGCAGTATTTT	CASSLSAGVADTQYF
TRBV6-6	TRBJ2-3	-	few	TGTGCCAGCAGTTCGACATGGACCGGCACAGATACGCAGTATTTT	CASSSTWTGTDTQYF
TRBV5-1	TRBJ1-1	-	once	TGCGCCAGCAGCTTGGTCCCCCCCAGGTCTAGCCTAAACCCGAACACTGAAGCTTTCTTT	CASSLVPPRSSLNPNTEAFF
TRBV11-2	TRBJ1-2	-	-	TGTGCCAGCAGCCGAGGCGGGGCTCAGGGCTACACCTTC	CASSRGGAQGYTF
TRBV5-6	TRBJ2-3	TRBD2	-	TGTGCCAGCAGCTCCGGACTAGCGGAATACACAGATACGCAGTATTTT	CASSSGLAEYTDTQYF
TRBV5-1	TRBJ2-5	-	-	TGCGCCAGCAGCTTGGAAGCAGGCGGGGAGACCCAGTACTTC	CASSLEAGGETQYF
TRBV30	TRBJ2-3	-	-	TGTGCCTGGAGTTGGGGACCACGGGACACAGATACGCAGTATTTT	CAWSWGPRDTDTQYF
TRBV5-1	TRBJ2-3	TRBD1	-	TGCGCCAGCAGCTTGGGGGACAGGGGAGGCACAGATACGCAGTATTTT	CASSLGDRGGTDTQYF
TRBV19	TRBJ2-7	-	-	TGTGCCAGTAGTATAGACCTCGAGCTCGAGCAGTACTTC	CASSIDLELEQYF
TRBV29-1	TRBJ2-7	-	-	TGCAGCGTTGAGGACAGCTCCTACGAGCAGTACTTC	CSVEDSSYEQYF
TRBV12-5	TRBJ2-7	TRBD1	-	TGTGCTAGTGGTTTGGACAGGGGTCCTCTCCACGAGCAGTACTTC	CASGLDRGPLHEQYF
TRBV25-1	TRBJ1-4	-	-	TGTGCCAGCAGTGGAAATAGGAGGGGTGAAAAACTGTTTTTT	CASSGNRRGEKLFF
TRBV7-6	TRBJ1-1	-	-	TGTGCCAGCAGCCCTAGCCAATACACTGAAGCTTTCTTT	CASSPSQYTEAFF
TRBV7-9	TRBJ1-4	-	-	TGTGCCAGCAGCTTAGACCCCAGGGCGTTGGATGAAAAACTGTTTTTT	CASSLDPRALDEKLFF
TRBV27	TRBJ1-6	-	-	TGTGCCAGCAGTCAGGGTTTATATTCACCCCTCCACTTT	CASSQGLYSPLHF
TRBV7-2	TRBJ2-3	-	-	TGTGCCAGCAGCTTAGACCCACTAGGAGGGGCAGATACGCAGTATTTT	CASSLDPLGGADTQYF
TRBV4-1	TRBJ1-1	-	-	TGCGCCAGCTCGGGACACCTGAACACTGAAGCTTTCTTT	CASSGHLNTEAFF
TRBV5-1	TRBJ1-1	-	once	TGCGCCAGCGAGGGACCTGGCCCAAACACTGAAGCTTTCTTT	CASEGPGPNTEAFF
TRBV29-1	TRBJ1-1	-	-	TGCAGCGTTGAAGATCAGGGATTCGATTTCTTT	CSVEDQGFDFF